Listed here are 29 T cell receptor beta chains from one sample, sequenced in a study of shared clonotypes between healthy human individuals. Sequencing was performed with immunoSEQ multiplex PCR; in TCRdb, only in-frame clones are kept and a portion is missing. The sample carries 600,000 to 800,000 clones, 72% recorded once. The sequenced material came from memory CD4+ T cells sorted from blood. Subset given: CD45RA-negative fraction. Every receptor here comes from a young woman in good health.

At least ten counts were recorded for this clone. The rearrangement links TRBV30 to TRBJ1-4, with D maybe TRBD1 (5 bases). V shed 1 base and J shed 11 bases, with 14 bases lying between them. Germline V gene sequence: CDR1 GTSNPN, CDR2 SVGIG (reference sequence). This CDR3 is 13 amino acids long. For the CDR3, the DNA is TGTGCCTGGAGTGGATCGGGGCCTGAGAAACTGTTTTTT. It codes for CAWSGSGPEKLFF.

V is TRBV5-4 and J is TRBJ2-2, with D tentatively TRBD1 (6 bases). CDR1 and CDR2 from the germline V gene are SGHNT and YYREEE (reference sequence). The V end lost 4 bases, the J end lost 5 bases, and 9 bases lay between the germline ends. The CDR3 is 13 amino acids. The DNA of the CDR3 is TGTGCCAGCAGCCCAGGACAGACCGGGGAGCTGTTTTTT. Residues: CASSPGQTGELFF.

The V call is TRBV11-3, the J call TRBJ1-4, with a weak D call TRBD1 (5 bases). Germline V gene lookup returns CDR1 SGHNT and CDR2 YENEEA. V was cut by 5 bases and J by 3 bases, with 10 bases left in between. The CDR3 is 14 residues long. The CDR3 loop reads CASSPQVSNEKLFF. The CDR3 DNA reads TGTGCCAGCAGCCCACAGGTTTCTAATGAAAAACTGTTTTTT.

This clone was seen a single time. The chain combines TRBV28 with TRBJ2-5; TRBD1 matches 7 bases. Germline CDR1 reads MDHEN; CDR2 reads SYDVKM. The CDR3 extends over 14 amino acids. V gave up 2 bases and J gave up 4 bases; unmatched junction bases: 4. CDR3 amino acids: CASSLTGAVETQYF. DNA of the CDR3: TGTGCCAGCAGTTTAACAGGGGCAGTAGAGACCCAGTACTTC.

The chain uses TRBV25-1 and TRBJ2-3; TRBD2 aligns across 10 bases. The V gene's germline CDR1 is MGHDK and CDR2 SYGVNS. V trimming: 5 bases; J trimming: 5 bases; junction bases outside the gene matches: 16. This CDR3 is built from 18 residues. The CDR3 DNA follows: TGTGCCAGCAGTAAGCCCGGCGGTCTAGCGGGAGAGCAAGATACGCAGTATTTT. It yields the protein CASSKPGGLAGEQDTQYF.

CDR3 region: CARSLADRGTEAFF. In DNA form, the CDR3 reads TGTGCCAGAAGCTTGGCCGACAGGGGCACTGAAGCTTTCTTT. This chain joins TRBV5-3 and TRBJ1-1, with 8 bases matching TRBD1. TRBV5-3 is flagged as an ORF with uncertain function. Germline trimming cut 0 bases from V and 4 bases from J; bases unmatched to any gene: 2. The CDR3 length is 14 residues.

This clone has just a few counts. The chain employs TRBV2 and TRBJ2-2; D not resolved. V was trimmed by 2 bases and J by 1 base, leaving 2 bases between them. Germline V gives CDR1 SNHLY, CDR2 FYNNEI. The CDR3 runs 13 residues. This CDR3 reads CASSEQNTGELFF. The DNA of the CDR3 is TGTGCCAGCAGTGAACAGAACACCGGGGAGCTGTTTTTT.

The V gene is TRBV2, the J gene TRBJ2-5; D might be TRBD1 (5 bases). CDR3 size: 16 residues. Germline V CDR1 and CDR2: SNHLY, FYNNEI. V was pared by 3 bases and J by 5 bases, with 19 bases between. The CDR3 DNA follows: TGTGCCAGCAGTGAGGTCAGGGTGGTTTATGGGGAGACCCAGTACTTC. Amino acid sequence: CASSEVRVVYGETQYF.

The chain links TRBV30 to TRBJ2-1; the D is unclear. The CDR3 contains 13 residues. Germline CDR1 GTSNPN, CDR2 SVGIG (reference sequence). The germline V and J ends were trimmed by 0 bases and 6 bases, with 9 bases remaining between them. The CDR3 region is CAWSVAHPNEQFF. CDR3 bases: TGTGCCTGGAGTGTTGCTCATCCCAATGAGCAGTTCTTC.

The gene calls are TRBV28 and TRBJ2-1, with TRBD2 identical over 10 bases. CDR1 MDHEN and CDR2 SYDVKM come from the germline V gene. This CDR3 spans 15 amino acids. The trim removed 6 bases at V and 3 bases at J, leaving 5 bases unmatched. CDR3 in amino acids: CASSRRTSGYNEQFF. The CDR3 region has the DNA TGTGCCAGCAGCCGCCGGACTAGCGGCTACAATGAGCAGTTCTTC.

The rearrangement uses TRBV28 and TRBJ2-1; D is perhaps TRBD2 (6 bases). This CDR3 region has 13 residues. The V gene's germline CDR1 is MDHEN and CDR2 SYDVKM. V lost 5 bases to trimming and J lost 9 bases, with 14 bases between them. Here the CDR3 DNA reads TGTGCCAGCAGTACTAAGGTGGGGGGTGAGCAGTTCTTC. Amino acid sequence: CASSTKVGGEQFF.

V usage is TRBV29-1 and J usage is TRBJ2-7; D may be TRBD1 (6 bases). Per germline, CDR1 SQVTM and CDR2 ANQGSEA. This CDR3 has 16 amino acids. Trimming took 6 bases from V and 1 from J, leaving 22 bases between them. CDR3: CSVVTLGTPGSYEQYF. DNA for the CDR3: TGCAGCGTGGTAACCCTTGGGACACCTGGATCCTACGAGCAGTACTTC.

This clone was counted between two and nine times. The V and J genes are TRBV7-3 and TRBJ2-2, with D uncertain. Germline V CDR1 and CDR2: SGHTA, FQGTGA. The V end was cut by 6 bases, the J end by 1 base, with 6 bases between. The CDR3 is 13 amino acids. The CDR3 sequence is CASRAQNTGELFF. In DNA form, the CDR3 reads TGTGCCAGCAGGGCCCAGAACACCGGGGAGCTGTTTTTT.

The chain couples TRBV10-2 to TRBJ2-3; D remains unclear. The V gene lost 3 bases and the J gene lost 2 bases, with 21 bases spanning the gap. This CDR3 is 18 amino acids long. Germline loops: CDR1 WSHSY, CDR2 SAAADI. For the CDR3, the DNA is TGCGCCAGCAGTGAATATGGCTCCTCAGCGTACAACACAGATACGCAGTATTTT. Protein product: CASSEYGSSAYNTDTQYF.

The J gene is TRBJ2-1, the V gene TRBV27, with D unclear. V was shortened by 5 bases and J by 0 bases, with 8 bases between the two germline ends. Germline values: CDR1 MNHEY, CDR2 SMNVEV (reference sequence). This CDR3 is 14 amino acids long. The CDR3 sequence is CASSDGPSYNEQFF. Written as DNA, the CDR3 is TGTGCCAGCAGTGACGGGCCCTCCTACAATGAGCAGTTCTTC.

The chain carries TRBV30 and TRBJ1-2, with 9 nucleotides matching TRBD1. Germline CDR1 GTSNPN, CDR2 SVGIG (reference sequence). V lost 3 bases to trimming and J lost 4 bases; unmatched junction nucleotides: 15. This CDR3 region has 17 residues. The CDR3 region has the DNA TGTGCCTGGAGGGGGGGACAGGGAAGAGTCATGGGCTATGGCTACACCTTC. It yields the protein CAWRGGQGRVMGYGYTF.

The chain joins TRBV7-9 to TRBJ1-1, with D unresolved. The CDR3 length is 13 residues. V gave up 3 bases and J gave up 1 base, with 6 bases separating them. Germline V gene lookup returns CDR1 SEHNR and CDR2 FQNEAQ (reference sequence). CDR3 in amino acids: CASSFQENTEAFF. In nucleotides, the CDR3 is TGTGCCAGCAGCTTTCAGGAGAACACTGAAGCTTTCTTT.

Written as DNA, the CDR3 is TGTGCCAGTAGTATCTACCCTGGGGCGGGGTACAATGAGCAGTTCTTC. Translated, it gives CASSIYPGAGYNEQFF. This chain uses TRBV19 with TRBJ2-1; maybe TRBD2 (6 bases). CDR1 is LNHDA and CDR2 is SQIVND in the germline V gene (reference sequence). The CDR3 covers 16 residues. V shed 3 bases and J shed 4 bases, with 16 bases lying between them.

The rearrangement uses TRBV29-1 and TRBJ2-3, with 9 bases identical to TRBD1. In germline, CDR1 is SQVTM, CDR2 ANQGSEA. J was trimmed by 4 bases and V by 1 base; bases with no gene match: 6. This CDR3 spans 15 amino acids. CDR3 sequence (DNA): TGCAGCGTTGAAGGGGACAGGGCGATCCCAGATACGCAGTATTTT. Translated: CSVEGDRAIPDTQYF.

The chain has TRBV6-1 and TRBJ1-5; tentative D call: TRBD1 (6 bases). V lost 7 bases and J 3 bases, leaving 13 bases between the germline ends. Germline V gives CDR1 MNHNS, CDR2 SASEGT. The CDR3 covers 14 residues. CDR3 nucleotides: TGTGCCAGCACCTCCGGACAGCTCAATCAGCCCCAGCATTTT. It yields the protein CASTSGQLNQPQHF.

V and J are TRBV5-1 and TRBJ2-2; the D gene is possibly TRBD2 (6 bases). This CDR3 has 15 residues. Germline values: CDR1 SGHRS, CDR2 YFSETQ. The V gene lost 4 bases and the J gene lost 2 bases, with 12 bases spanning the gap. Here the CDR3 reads CASSRTTRNTGELFF. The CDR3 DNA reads TGCGCCAGCAGCCGAACGACTAGAAACACCGGGGAGCTGTTTTTT.

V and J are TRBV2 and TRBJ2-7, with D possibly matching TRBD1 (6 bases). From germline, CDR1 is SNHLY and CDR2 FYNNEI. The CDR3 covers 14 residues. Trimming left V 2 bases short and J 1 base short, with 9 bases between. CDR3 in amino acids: CASSEPRGSYEQYF. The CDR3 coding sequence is TGTGCCAGCAGTGAACCCAGGGGATCCTACGAGCAGTACTTC.

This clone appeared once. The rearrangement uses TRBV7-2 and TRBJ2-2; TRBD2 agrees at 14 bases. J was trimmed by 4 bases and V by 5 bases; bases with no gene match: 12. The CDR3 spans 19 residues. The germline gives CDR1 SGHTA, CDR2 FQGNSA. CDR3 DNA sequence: TGTGCCAGCAGCCGATCGGGACTAGCGGGAGTGGGAGGCACCGGGGAGCTGTTTTTT. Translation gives CASSRSGLAGVGGTGELFF.

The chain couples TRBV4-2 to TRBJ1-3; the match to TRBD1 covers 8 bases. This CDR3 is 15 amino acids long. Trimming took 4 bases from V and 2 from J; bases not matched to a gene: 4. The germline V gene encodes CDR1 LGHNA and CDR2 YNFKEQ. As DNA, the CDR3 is TGTGCCAGCAGCCTTATACAGGGGGCTGGAAACACCATATATTTT. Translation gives CASSLIQGAGNTIYF.

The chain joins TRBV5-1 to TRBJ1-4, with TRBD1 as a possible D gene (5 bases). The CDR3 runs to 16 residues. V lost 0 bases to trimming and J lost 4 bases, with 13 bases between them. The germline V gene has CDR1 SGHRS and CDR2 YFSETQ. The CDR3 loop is CASSLAPGANNEKLFF. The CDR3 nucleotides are TGCGCCAGCAGCTTGGCCCCCGGGGCTAATAATGAAAAACTGTTTTTT. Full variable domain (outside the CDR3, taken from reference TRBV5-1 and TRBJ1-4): KAGVTQTPRYLIKTRGQQVTLSCSPISGHRSVSWYQQTPGQGLQFLFEYFSETQRNKGNFPGRFSGRQFSNSRSEMNVSTLELGDSALYLCASSLAPGANNEKLFFGSGTQLSVL.

For the CDR3, the DNA is TGTGCCAGCAGCTACGGACTAGCGGGAGTTCGCTACGAGCAGTACTTC. Amino acid sequence: CASSYGLAGVRYEQYF. The rearrangement uses TRBV5-6 and TRBJ2-7; 13 bases agree with TRBD2. In germline, CDR1 is SGHDT, CDR2 YYEEEE. Trimming removed 3 bases from V and 3 bases from J; junction bases left unmatched: 6. This CDR3 region has 16 residues.

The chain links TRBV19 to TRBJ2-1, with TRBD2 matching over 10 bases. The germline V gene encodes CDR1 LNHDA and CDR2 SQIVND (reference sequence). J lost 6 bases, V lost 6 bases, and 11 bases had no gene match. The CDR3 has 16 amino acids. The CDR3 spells CASSFRTSGTLNEQFF. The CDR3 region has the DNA TGTGCCAGTAGCTTTCGGACTAGCGGCACCCTCAATGAGCAGTTCTTC. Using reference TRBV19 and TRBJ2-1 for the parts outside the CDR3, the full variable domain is DGGITQSPKYLFRKEGQNVTLSCEQNLNHDAMYWYRQDPGQGLRLIYYSQIVNDFQKGDIAEGYSVSREKKESFPLTVTSAQKNPTAFYLCASSFRTSGTLNEQFFGPGTRLTVL.

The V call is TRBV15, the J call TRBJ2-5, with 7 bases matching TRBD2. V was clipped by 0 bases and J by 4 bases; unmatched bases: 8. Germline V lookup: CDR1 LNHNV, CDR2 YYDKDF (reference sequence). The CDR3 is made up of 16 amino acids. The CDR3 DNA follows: TGTGCCACCAGCAGAGATCGCGGGGCGGGAGTAGAGACCCAGTACTTC. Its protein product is CATSRDRGAGVETQYF. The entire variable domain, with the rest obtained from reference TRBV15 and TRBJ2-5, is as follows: DAMVIQNPRYQVTQFGKPVTLSCSQTLNHNVMYWYQQKSSQAPKLLFHYYDKDFNNEADTPDNFQSRRPNTSFCFLDIRSPGLGDTAMYLCATSRDRGAGVETQYFGPGTRLLVL.

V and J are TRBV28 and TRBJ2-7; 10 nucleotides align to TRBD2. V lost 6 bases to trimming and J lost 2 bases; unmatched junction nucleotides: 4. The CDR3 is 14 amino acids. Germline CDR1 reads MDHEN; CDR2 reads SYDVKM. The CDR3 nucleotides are TGTGCCAGCAGGCTAGCGGGAGACCCCTACGAGCAGTACTTC. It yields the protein CASRLAGDPYEQYF.